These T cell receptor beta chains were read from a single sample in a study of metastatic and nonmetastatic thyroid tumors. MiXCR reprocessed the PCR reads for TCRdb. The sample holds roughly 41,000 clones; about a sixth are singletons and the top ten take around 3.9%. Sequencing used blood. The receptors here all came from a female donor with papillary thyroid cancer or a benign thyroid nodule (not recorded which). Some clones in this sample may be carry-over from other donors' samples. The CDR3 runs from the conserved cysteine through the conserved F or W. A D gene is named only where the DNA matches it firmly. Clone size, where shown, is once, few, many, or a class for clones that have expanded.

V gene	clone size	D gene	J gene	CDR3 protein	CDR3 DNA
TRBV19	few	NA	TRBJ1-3	CTSDSASGNTIYF	TGTACCAGTGATTCAGCCTCTGGAAACACCATATATTTT
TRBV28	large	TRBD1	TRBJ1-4	CASSFEQGSNEKLFF	TGTGCCAGCAGTTTTGAACAGGGGTCTAATGAAAAACTGTTTTTT
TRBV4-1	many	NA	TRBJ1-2	CASSQGTANYGYTF	TGCGCCAGCAGCCAAGGGACGGCTAACTATGGCTACACCTTC
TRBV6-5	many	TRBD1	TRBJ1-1	CASSYSLGQGDTEAFF	TGTGCCAGCAGTTACTCGCTTGGACAGGGGGACACTGAAGCTTTCTTT
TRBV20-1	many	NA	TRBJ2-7	CSAPLSTSYEQYF	TGCAGTGCTCCGCTGTCAACCTCCTACGAGCAGTACTTC
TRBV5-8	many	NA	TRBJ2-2	CASSLKTGELFF	TGTGCCAGCAGCTTGAAGACCGGGGAGCTGTTTTTT
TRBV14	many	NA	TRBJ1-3	CASSQVGAGNTIYF	TGTGCCAGCAGCCAAGTAGGGGCCGGAAACACCATATATTTT
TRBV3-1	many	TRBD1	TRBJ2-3	CASSQSDRGQTDTQYF	TGTGCCAGCAGCCAATCCGACAGGGGGCAAACAGATACGCAGTATTTT
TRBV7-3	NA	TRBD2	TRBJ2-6	CASSFNGQRGAGLANVLTF	TGTGCCAGCAGCTTTAACGGACAGCGGGGGGCCGGGTTGGCCAACGTCCTGACTTTC
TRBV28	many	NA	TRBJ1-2	CASSFLGGGGYTF	TGTGCCAGCAGTTTTTTGGGGGGAGGGGGCTACACCTTC
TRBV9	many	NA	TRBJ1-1	CASSVEGWQAEAFF	TGTGCCAGCAGCGTAGAGGGTTGGCAGGCTGAAGCTTTCTTT
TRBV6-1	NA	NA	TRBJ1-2	CASNQGYYGYTF	TGTGCCAGCAACCAGGGGTACTATGGCTACACCTTC
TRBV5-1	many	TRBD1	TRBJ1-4	CASREGQGPSNEKLFF	TGCGCCAGCAGGGAAGGACAGGGCCCTTCAAATGAAAAACTGTTTTTT
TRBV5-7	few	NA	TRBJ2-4	CASSRDSTGKNIQYF	TGTGCCAGCAGCCGGGACTCCACGGGGAAAAACATTCAGTACTTC
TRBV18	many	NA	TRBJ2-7	CASSPPSVVSGLGEQYF	TGTGCCAGCTCACCACCGTCTGTGGTGTCAGGGCTGGGCGAGCAGTACTTC
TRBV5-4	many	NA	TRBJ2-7	CASSQPGPPFEQYF	TGTGCCAGCAGCCAACCGGGACCCCCTTTCGAGCAGTACTTC
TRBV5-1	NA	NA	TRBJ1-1	CASSLDSRVEAFF	TGCGCCAGCAGCTTGGACTCTAGGGTAGAAGCTTTCTTT
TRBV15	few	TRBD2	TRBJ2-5	CATSRDWLAGGPGDTQYF	TGTGCCACCAGCAGAGATTGGCTAGCGGGGGGGCCTGGGGATACCCAGTACTTC
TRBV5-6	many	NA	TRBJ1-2	CASSLRAVANYGYTF	TGTGCCAGCAGCTTGAGGGCGGTAGCTAACTATGGCTACACCTTC
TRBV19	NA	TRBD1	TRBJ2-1	CASSPLVTGVLWEQFF	TGTGCCAGTAGCCCACTTGTGACAGGGGTACTTTGGGAGCAGTTCTTC
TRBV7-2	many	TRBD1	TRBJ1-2	CASILPPGQGLFNYGYTF	TGTGCCAGTATCCTACCTCCGGGACAGGGGCTCTTCAACTATGGCTACACCTTC
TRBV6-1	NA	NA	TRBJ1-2	CASSSETPNYGYTF	TGTGCCAGCAGTTCCGAAACACCTAACTATGGCTACACCTTC
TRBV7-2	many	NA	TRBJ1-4	CASSFANEKLFF	TGTGCCAGCAGCTTCGCTAATGAAAAACTGTTTTTT
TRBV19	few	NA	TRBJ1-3	CASSASGSSGNTIYF	TGTGCCAGTAGTGCCTCAGGTTCCTCTGGAAACACCATATATTTT
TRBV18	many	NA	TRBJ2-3	CASSPWLSAPGTDTQYF	TGTGCCAGCTCACCATGGTTGTCGGCCCCGGGCACAGATACGCAGTATTTT
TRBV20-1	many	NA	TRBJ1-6	CSARDPGRNSPLHF	TGCAGTGCTAGAGATCCAGGGAGGAATTCACCCCTCCACTTT
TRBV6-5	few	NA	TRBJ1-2	CASSYPTGLPEF	TGTGCCAGCAGTTACCCGACAGGTCTCCCTGAATTC
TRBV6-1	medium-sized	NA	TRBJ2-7	CASTGVVHEQYF	TGTGCCAGCACCGGGGTCGTCCACGAGCAGTACTTC
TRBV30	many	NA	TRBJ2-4	CAWSVRSQLAKNIQYF	TGTGCCTGGAGTGTACGGAGTCAGCTAGCCAAAAACATTCAGTACTTC
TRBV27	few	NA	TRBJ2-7	CASSLLGASEQYF	TGTGCCAGCAGTTTATTAGGGGCATCAGAGCAGTACTTC
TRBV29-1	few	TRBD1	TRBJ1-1	CSVGTGNTEAFF	TGCAGCGTCGGGACAGGCAACACTGAAGCTTTCTTT
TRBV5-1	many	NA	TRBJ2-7	CASSLENGNNEQYF	TGCGCCAGCAGCTTGGAGAACGGGAATAACGAGCAGTACTTC
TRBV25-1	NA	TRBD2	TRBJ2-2	CASSPGTSGRFRRTGELFF	TGTGCCAGCAGCCCCGGGACTAGCGGGAGGTTCAGACGCACCGGGGAGCTGTTTTTT
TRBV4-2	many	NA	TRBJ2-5	CASSQDSREETQYF	TGTGCCAGCAGCCAAGATTCCAGGGAGGAGACCCAGTACTTC
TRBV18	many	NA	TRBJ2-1	CASSPPFPSSYNEQFF	TGTGCCAGCTCACCACCGTTCCCTAGCTCCTACAATGAGCAGTTCTTC
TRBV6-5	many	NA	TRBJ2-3	CASSYSGTGDTQYF	TGTGCCAGCAGTTACTCCGGGACGGGAGATACGCAGTATTTT
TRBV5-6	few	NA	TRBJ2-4	CASSLGSFRNIQYF	TGTGCCAGCAGCTTAGGGAGTTTCCGAAACATTCAGTACTTC
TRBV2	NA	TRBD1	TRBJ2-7	CASSGGTGSYEQYF	TGTGCCAGCAGTGGTGGGACAGGGTCCTACGAGCAGTACTTC
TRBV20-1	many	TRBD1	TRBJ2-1	CSARDERQGAGNEQFF	TGCAGTGCTAGAGATGAAAGGCAGGGGGCTGGGAATGAGCAGTTCTTC
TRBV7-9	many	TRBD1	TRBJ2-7	CASSLGDRVYEQYF	TGTGCCAGCAGCTTAGGGGACAGGGTCTACGAGCAGTACTTC
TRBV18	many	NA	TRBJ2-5	CASSPDSQETQYF	TGTGCCAGCTCACCGGACAGTCAAGAGACCCAGTACTTC
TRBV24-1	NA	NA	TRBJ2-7	CATSPSGLGSYEQYF	TGTGCCACCAGTCCCTCGGGTCTGGGATCCTACGAGCAGTACTTC
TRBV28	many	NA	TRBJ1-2	CASSLSWASYGYTF	TGTGCCAGCAGTTTATCTTGGGCGTCCTATGGCTACACCTTC
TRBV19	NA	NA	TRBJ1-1	CASSTPAENTEAFF	TGTGCCAGTAGTACCCCGGCCGAAAACACTGAAGCTTTCTTT
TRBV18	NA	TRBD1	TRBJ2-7	CASSQGAMTYEKYF	TGTGCCAGCTCACAGGGGGCGATGACCTACGAGAAGTACTTC
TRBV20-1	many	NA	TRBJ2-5	CSARDVGAETQYF	TGCAGTGCTAGAGATGTGGGGGCAGAGACCCAGTACTTC
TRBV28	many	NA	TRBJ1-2	CASSYLVMGDYGYTF	TGTGCCAGCAGCTATCTCGTCATGGGAGACTATGGCTACACCTTC
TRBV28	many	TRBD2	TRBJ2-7	CASSFGGSFEQYF	TGTGCCAGCAGTTTCGGCGGGAGCTTTGAGCAGTACTTC
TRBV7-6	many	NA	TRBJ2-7	CASSLVAEGVAGDDEQYF	TGTGCCAGCAGCTTAGTAGCGGAAGGGGTGGCAGGTGACGACGAGCAGTACTTC
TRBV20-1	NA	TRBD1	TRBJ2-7	CSANGGQGATYEQYF	TGCAGTGCAAACGGCGGGCAGGGGGCAACCTACGAGCAGTACTTC
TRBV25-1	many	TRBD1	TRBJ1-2	CASSPTYRGGGYTF	TGTGCCAGCAGTCCTACCTACAGGGGCGGGGGCTACACCTTC
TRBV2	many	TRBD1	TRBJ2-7	CASTPWDRFIDEQYF	TGTGCCAGCACCCCCTGGGACAGGTTTATCGACGAGCAGTACTTC
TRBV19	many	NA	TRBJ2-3	CASSLTTPTDTQYF	TGTGCCAGTAGTTTGACTACCCCCACAGATACGCAGTATTTT
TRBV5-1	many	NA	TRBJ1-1	CASSLVSGGRPEAFF	TGCGCCAGCAGCTTGGTATCAGGAGGGAGGCCTGAAGCTTTCTTT
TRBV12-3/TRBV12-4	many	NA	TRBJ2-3	CASSLSSRTDTQYF	TGTGCCAGCAGTTTATCATCCCGCACAGATACGCAGTATTTT
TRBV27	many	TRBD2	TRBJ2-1	CASRKLAGGPFF	TGTGCCAGCAGAAAATTAGCGGGGGGGCCGTTCTTC
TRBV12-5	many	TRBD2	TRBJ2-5	CASGLATTSGGAGETQYF	TGTGCTAGTGGTTTGGCCACCACTAGCGGGGGGGCTGGAGAGACCCAGTACTTC